Included here is one T cell receptor (beta chain) sequence, with context. What it binds is unknown. This record belongs to a study of T cell responses to AZD1222 COVID-19 vaccine. The study's findings and limits: The donor cohort was predominantly white British with a female majority, and clonal diversity may have been underestimated. Across spike, vaccine-associated CD4 TCRs were found, dominant at 160-218 and 743-854. Rises in breadth and depth of Spike-specific TCRs came after two AZD1222 doses.

The CDR3 runs 14 residues. V lost 3 bases, J lost 7 bases, and 16 bases lay in between. In germline, CDR1 is SGHRS, CDR2 YFSETQ. TCRdb keeps only in-frame clones here, not all; method: immunoSEQ multiplex PCR. This table has approximately 150,000 clones, around nine tenths appearing once. Second-dose groups at about 4 or about 12 weeks were pooled. The receptor was derived from an adult who received the AZD1222 COVID-19 vaccine. The source material was peripheral blood, sampled 28 days after the second AZD1222 dose. The chain carries TRBV5-1 and TRBJ1-2, with a tentative D call TRBD1 (6 bases). This chain's CDR3 is CASSSGQPSPGYTF. The CDR3 DNA sequence: TGCGCCAGCAGCTCAGGACAGCCCTCTCCTGGCTACACCTTC.